The rows below give T cell receptor beta chains drawn from one sample of a study of cytomegalovirus exposure and HLA in healthy donors. Profiled with immunoSEQ multiplex PCR; TCRdb holds only in-frame clones, not every one. The repertoire has 150,000 to 200,000 clones, approximately 71% of them found once; the top ten carry approximately 5.4%. Sequencing used PBMCs. The source is a woman aged 18-29 years in good health and CMV-seropositive. Each CDR3 is given with its conserved first and last residue.

TRBJ1-1	TRBV7-9	CSSSPVYLFTEAFF
TRBJ1-4	TRBV7-9	CASSLEGALDKLFF
TRBJ1-1	TRBV5-4	CASSLQGGYTEAFF
TRBJ1-2	TRBV5-4	CASSPDRGLVYGYTF
TRBJ2-7	TRBV6-5	CASSYSGFAGEQYF
TRBJ1-5	TRBV19	CASSIYNQPQHF
TRBJ2-1	TRBV5-4	CASSPSPRAYNEQFF
TRBJ2-1	TRBV5-4	CASRLAGGSYNEQFF
TRBJ2-6	TRBV6-5	CASRTGLGANVLTF
TRBJ1-3	TRBV7-9	CASSLTGASGNTIYF
TRBJ2-2	TRBV7-8	CASSFAAGGAFTGELFF
TRBJ2-3	TRBV6-1	CASSEQGATQYF
TRBJ2-7	TRBV6-5	CASSYSSSGQPYEQYF
TRBJ2-2	TRBV9	CASSVSSGGAGELFF
TRBJ1-4	TRBV6-5	CASSRQGLGEKLFF
TRBJ2-2	TRBV21-1	CASSPSGTETGELFF
TRBJ2-5	TRBV2	CASSELAGPQETQYF
TRBJ1-5	TRBV5-6	CASIIRGGQPQHF
TRBJ1-1	TRBV6-1	CASSEGTDMNTEAFF
TRBJ2-5	TRBV9	CASSVALQGAQYF
TRBJ1-1	TRBV6-6	CASSYRGGVYTEAFF
TRBJ2-2	TRBV19	CASVAGGLSRELFF
TRBJ1-1	TRBV5-1	CASSTGIGGGVEAFF
TRBJ1-1	TRBV2	CASSLTGTGVNTEAFF
TRBJ2-5	TRBV7-2	CASSLPGTGDETQYF
TRBJ2-1	TRBV11-2	CASSLGGSSGQFF
TRBJ2-1	TRBV6-1	CASSPSGGSYNEQFF
TRBJ1-4	TRBV7-9	CASSLQSATNEKLFF
TRBJ2-3	TRBV28	CASRIEKGRSTDTQYF
TRBJ2-2	TRBV2	CASSNSWADRGDTGELFF
TRBJ1-5	TRBV28	CASSYGQGHNQPQHF
TRBJ2-2	TRBV6-5	CASSYSTLSTGELFF
TRBJ2-1	TRBV7-9	CASSSQQGSSYNEQFF
TRBJ1-5	TRBV11-3	CASSLGAPGGNQPQHF
TRBJ2-3	TRBV15	CATSRDGTGTDTQYF
TRBJ1-1	TRBV10-3	CAISVLSQGEANTEAFF
TRBJ1-2	TRBV7-2	CASSAAGGQFYGYTF
TRBJ2-3	TRBV2	CASSELAGVSGTQYF
TRBJ1-1	TRBV6-5	CASSPTVGGTEAFF
TRBJ1-1	TRBV13	CASSLGQVTRNTEAFF
TRBJ1-2	TRBV6-1	CASRLSGQASYGYTF
TRBJ1-1	TRBV7-3	CASSSIVGDTEAFF
TRBJ1-1	TRBV2	CASRALAAFF
TRBJ1-2	TRBV27	CASSTGTDYGYTF
TRBJ2-3	TRBV5-1	CASASGGLSTDTQYF
TRBJ1-5	TRBV28	CASSLGGGARQPQHF
TRBJ1-1	TRBV4-3	CASSQEPGNTEAFF
TRBJ2-2	TRBV5-4	CASSLGGGVTGELFF
TRBJ2-7	TRBV7-9	CASSNSGAGAGEQYF
TRBJ1-2	TRBV9	CASSHRDSYGYTF
NA	TRBV30	CAWEGQHYEQYF
TRBJ1-1	TRBV18	CASSRGGTEAFF
TRBJ2-7	TRBV18	CASSPLGAGGPRSYEQYF